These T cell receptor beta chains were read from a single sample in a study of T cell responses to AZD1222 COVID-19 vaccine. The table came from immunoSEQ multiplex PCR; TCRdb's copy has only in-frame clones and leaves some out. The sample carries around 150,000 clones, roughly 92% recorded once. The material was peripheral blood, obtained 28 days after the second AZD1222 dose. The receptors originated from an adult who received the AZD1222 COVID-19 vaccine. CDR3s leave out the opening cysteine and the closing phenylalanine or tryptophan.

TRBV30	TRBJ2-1	AWSGPTLLAPNEQF
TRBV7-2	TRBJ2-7	ASSSGLAGSYEQY
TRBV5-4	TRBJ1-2	ASSLWGGHGYT
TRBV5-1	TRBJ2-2	ASSLLGLAVNTGELF
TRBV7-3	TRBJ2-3	ASSSGNPGTDTQY
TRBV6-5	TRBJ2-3	ASSILAASTDTQY
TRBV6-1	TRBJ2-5	ASSAGLAGVGETQY
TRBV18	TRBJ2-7	ASSPPGGQGYEQY
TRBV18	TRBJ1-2	ASSPDRGSSTSGYT
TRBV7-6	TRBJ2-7	ASSLIGGRGSSYEQY
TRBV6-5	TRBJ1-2	ASSYSAGGFGYT
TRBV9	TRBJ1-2	ASSVGQARGYT
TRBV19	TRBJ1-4	ASTTGLFGKLF
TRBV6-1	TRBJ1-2	ASSDGWRKENYGYT
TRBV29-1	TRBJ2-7	SVSLTGRNYEQY
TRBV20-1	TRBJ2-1	SATTRDEQF
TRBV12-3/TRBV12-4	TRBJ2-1	ASSLGNEQF
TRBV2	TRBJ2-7	ASSVGAYEQY